Given below is one T cell receptor (beta chain) in context. Antigen specificity is unknown. This sample stems from a study of cytomegalovirus exposure and HLA in healthy donors. The study's findings and limits: Most of the TCR beta V segments (in an earlier analysis) were productive either about 87% or about 30% of the time. Three chains linked to CMV were shown in vitro to be specific for CMV antigens.

Trimming pared 2 bases from V and 5 bases from J, leaving 7 bases between. CDR1 LNHDA and CDR2 SQIVND come from the germline V gene (reference sequence). The CDR3 has 13 amino acids. Primers included in the PCR were 60 Vbeta and 13 Jbeta primers. Clones were sequenced by immunoSEQ multiplex PCR, and TCRdb holds only the in-frame ones, with some missing. The sample holds tens of thousands of clones, roughly 72% seen once. Sequencing input: PBMCs. The chain links TRBV19 to TRBJ1-5; D is ambiguous. This TCR came from a woman aged 30 to 39 in good health and CMV-seropositive. CDR3 sequence reads: CASSISLYQPQHF. CDR3 bases: TGTGCCAGTAGTATATCCTTGTATCAGCCCCAGCATTTT.